The rows below give T cell receptor beta chains drawn from one sample of a study of blood T cell repertoires in COVID-19. The table came from immunoSEQ multiplex PCR; TCRdb's copy has only in-frame clones and leaves some out. The repertoire holds over 150,000 clones, about 88% seen once, with 15% to 20% in the top ten. Sequencing was carried out using peripheral blood. The receptors shown here come from a man aged 45-65 years with COVID-19, enrolled during active disease. CDR3s include the opening cysteine and the closing phenylalanine or tryptophan. A D gene is named only where the DNA matches it firmly. For some rows the clone size is stated as once, few or many, or as a class when expanded; others skip it.

d_call clone_size j_call v_call cdr3_nt cdr3_aa
NA NA TRBJ1-1 TRBV5-1 TGCGCCAGCAGCTTGGGAGGGCTAACTGAAGCTTTCTTT CASSLGGLTEAFF
TRBD2 NA TRBJ2-1 TRBV18 TGTGCCAGCTCAGAAACTAGCGGGGGAGACAATGAGCAGTTCTTC CASSETSGGDNEQFF
TRBD1 once TRBJ1-5 TRBV7-6 TGTGCCAGCAGCTTAGGGACAGGGGGCGCGGGTCAGCCCCAGCATTTT CASSLGTGGAGQPQHF
NA NA TRBJ1-2 TRBV5-1 TGCGCCAGCAGCTTGGCAGGGTGGATTCCGGAATATGGCTACACCTTC CASSLAGWIPEYGYTF
TRBD2 NA TRBJ2-1 TRBV6-5 TGTGCCAGCAGGGGGACTAGCGGCTACAATGAGCAGTTCTTC CASRGTSGYNEQFF
TRBD1 NA TRBJ1-2 TRBV29-1 TGCAGCGACCGGACAGGGGCAGGGGATGGCTACACCTTC CSDRTGAGDGYTF
NA NA TRBJ1-3 TRBV30 TGTGCCTGGGACATTGGAAACACCATATATTTT CAWDIGNTIYF
NA NA TRBJ1-1 TRBV12-3/TRBV12-4 TGTGCCAGCAGTCCCCGGGTGAACACTGAAGCTTTCTTT CASSPRVNTEAFF
NA once TRBJ2-2 TRBV5-1 TGCGCCAGCAGCGCCGCCGGGAACACCGGGGAGCTGTTTTTT CASSAAGNTGELFF
TRBD1 NA TRBJ2-7 TRBV24-1 TGTGCCACCAGTGATTCCCGCAGGGGGTTCTACGAGCAGTACTTC CATSDSRRGFYEQYF
NA NA TRBJ1-2 TRBV6-2/TRBV6-3 TGTGCCAGCAGTTACGGGCAGCACTATGGCTACACCTTC CASSYGQHYGYTF
TRBD1 once TRBJ2-7 TRBV7-3 TGTGCCAGCAGCTTAAGGGGTGGGACAGGCATCTACGAGCAGTACTTC CASSLRGGTGIYEQYF
NA NA TRBJ2-5 TRBV5-1 TGCGCCAGCAGCGTAAATCAAGAGACCCAGTACTTC CASSVNQETQYF
TRBD1 NA TRBJ2-1 TRBV24-1 TGTGCCACCAGTGATCCGGGACAGGGGAGAAACAATGAGCAGTTCTTC CATSDPGQGRNNEQFF
NA NA TRBJ2-5 TRBV7-3 TGTGCCAGCAGCCCACTGGGCGGGACGAAGCCCCAGTACTTC CASSPLGGTKPQYF
TRBD2 NA TRBJ2-7 TRBV5-1 TGCGCCAGCAGCCTCACTAGCGGAACCTACTACGAGCAGTACTTC CASSLTSGTYYEQYF
TRBD2 NA TRBJ2-5 TRBV7-9 TGTGCCAGCAGCTTAAATCGGGAGGGCACTGAGACCCAGTACTTC CASSLNREGTETQYF
TRBD1 NA TRBJ1-5 TRBV13 TGTGCCAGCAGCTTAGGCGGGGGCGACAGGGGCGGACAGCCCCAGCATTTT CASSLGGGDRGGQPQHF
NA NA TRBJ2-3 TRBV3-1/TRBV3-2 TGTGCCAGCAGCCAGCGCAGGGGAAGCACAGATACGCAGTATTTT CASSQRRGSTDTQYF
NA NA TRBJ2-3 TRBV3-1/TRBV3-2 TGTGCCAGCACTACGGACTTATTTCCAGATACGCAGTATTTT CASTTDLFPDTQYF
TRBD2 NA TRBJ2-7 TRBV6-5 TGTGCCAGCAATCCAGGGACTAGCGTCTGGTACGAGCAGTACTTC CASNPGTSVWYEQYF
TRBD1 once TRBJ2-5 TRBV27 TGTGCCAGCAGTTCATGGACAGGGGGGGTAGAGACCCAGTACTTC CASSSWTGGVETQYF
NA NA TRBJ1-2 TRBV27 TGTGCCAGCTCTCAGACATCCTACCAAACGGACTATGGCTACACCTTC CASSQTSYQTDYGYTF
NA NA TRBJ2-5 TRBV7-9 TGTGCCAGCAGCTTAGCGGACAGCTACCAAGAGACCCAGTACTTC CASSLADSYQETQYF
NA NA TRBJ1-1 TRBV27 TGTGCCAGCAGTTTGGGTGGCGGGGACACTGAAGCTTTCTTT CASSLGGGDTEAFF